Listed below are T cell receptor beta chains from one sample, sequenced in a study of regulatory T cells in long-lasting Graves disease. A single record per CDR3 protein comes from TCRdb applying MiXCR to the multiplex PCR reads. Of a few hundred thousand distinct CDR3 sequences in the sample, 20% to 25% were seen once. The starting material was peripheral blood mononuclear cells (PBMCs), obtained when the disease was refractory, from a patient treated with antithyroid drugs. The receptors were sampled from a female donor with Graves disease. Both conserved end residues are part of each CDR3. A D gene is named only where the DNA matches it firmly. Rows may omit the clone size; those that give it use once, few, many or a size class.

TRBV20-1	TRBJ2-5	TRBD2	many	15	CSARDQREGQETQYF	TGCAGTGCTAGAGATCAGCGGGAGGGCCAAGAGACCCAGTACTTC
TRBV10-3	TRBJ1-4	TRBD1	.	13	CAIRDRGGEKLFF	TGTGCCATCAGAGACAGGGGAGGCGAAAAACTGTTTTTT
TRBV2	TRBJ1-6	TRBD1	.	11	CASRGPTGLHF	TGTGCCAGCAGGGGACCGACAGGGCTCCACTTT
TRBV28	TRBJ1-5	.	few	15	CASSPSGGLNQPQHF	TGTGCCAGCAGCCCATCCGGGGGACTCAATCAGCCCCAGCATTTT
TRBV6-2/TRBV6-3	TRBJ1-1	.	.	16	CASSSGPWAMNTEAFF	TGTGCCAGCAGTTCGGGTCCGTGGGCTATGAACACTGAAGCTTTCTTT
TRBV30	TRBJ2-2	.	.	13	CAWISGQSGELFF	TGTGCCTGGATCTCAGGACAGTCCGGGGAGCTGTTTTTT
TRBV14	TRBJ1-1	.	.	15	CASSSRYGTNTEAFF	TGTGCCAGCAGCTCAAGATATGGGACAAACACTGAAGCTTTCTTT
TRBV30	TRBJ2-7	TRBD1	.	11	CAWDRGYEQYF	TGTGCCTGGGACAGGGGCTACGAGCAGTACTTC
TRBV7-2	TRBJ1-1	TRBD1	.	13	CASSSNQGVLAFF	TGTGCCAGCAGCTCGAATCAGGGGGTATTAGCTTTCTTT
TRBV7-3	TRBJ2-1	TRBD2	many	16	CASSSTGTNSYNEQFF	TGTGCCAGCAGCTCTACCGGGACTAACTCCTACAATGAGCAGTTCTTC
TRBV27	TRBJ2-5	.	many	14	CASRTAGRWETQYF	TGTGCCAGCAGAACAGCGGGTCGGTGGGAGACCCAGTACTTC
TRBV10-3	TRBJ2-3	TRBD2	.	17	CAPRGTSGSWNTDTQYF	TGTGCCCCCAGAGGGACTAGCGGGAGCTGGAACACAGATACGCAGTATTTT
TRBV30	TRBJ1-5	.	few	14	CAWSVGAANQPQHF	TGTGCCTGGAGTGTCGGCGCTGCAAATCAGCCCCAGCATTTT
TRBV30	TRBJ1-1	.	.	16	CALGPGAAISNTEAFF	TGTGCTTTGGGACCGGGGGCAGCGATTAGTAACACTGAAGCTTTCTTT
TRBV7-8	TRBJ1-2	.	many	13	CASSLVGSDGYTF	TGTGCCAGCAGCTTAGTCGGGTCCGACGGCTACACCTTC
TRBV6-1	TRBJ1-5	TRBD1	few	15	CASSRQGGRNQPQHF	TGTGCCAGCAGTCGACAGGGGGGGCGCAATCAGCCCCAGCATTTT
TRBV20-1	TRBJ2-7	TRBD2	few	13	CSAQASGSYEQYF	TGCAGTGCCCAGGCTAGCGGGAGCTACGAGCAGTACTTC
TRBV6-2/TRBV6-3	TRBJ2-2	TRBD2	.	17	CASSYFPGTSHGGELFF	TGTGCCAGCAGTTACTTCCCCGGGACTAGCCATGGCGGGGAGCTGTTTTTT
TRBV6-1	TRBJ1-5	.	.	14	CASSREVSNQPQHF	TGTGCCAGCAGTAGAGAAGTTAGCAATCAGCCCCAGCATTTT
TRBV29-1	TRBJ2-7	.	few	15	CSVGVWGIPSYEQYF	TGCAGCGTTGGGGTTTGGGGGATACCCTCCTACGAGCAGTACTTC
TRBV5-5	TRBJ1-2	TRBD1	.	13	CASTQQGFYGYTF	TGTGCCAGCACCCAACAGGGGTTCTATGGCTACACCTTC
TRBV25-1	TRBJ1-1	TRBD1	.	13	CASTDRGKVEAFF	TGTGCCAGCACGGACAGGGGAAAAGTTGAAGCTTTCTTT
TRBV20-1	TRBJ1-2	TRBD1	.	12	CSAPDRGYGYTF	TGCAGTGCTCCCGACAGGGGCTATGGCTACACCTTC
TRBV10-3	TRBJ1-5	.	few	13	CAISGQPNQPQHF	TGTGCCATCAGCGGACAGCCCAATCAGCCCCAGCATTTT
TRBV11-2	TRBJ1-1	TRBD1	few	16	CASSSNAGTGGTEAFF	TGTGCCAGCAGCTCAAACGCCGGGACAGGGGGCACTGAAGCTTTCTTT
TRBV11-2	TRBJ2-5	.	few	12	CASSPGSETQYF	TGTGCCAGCAGCCCAGGGTCAGAGACCCAGTACTTC
TRBV12-3/TRBV12-4	TRBJ2-5	.	many	15	CASSFLTTGGETQYF	TGTGCCAGCAGTTTTCTCACGACAGGCGGGGAGACCCAGTACTTC
TRBV2	TRBJ2-1	TRBD2	few	15	CASSGLAEDYNEQFF	TGTGCCAGCAGTGGTCTAGCGGAGGACTACAATGAGCAGTTCTTC
TRBV28	TRBJ2-7	.	many	11	CASDDLYEQYF	TGTGCCAGCGACGATCTCTACGAGCAGTACTTC
TRBV28	TRBJ2-2	TRBD2	many	16	CASSKVELAGTGELFF	TGTGCCAGCAGTAAGGTTGAACTAGCGGGAACCGGGGAGCTGTTTTTT
TRBV24-1	TRBJ2-3	TRBD2	few	17	CATSDLGSGRRTNTQYF	TGTGCCACCAGTGATTTAGGAAGCGGGAGGCGGACTAATACGCAGTATTTT
TRBV5-1	TRBJ1-3	TRBD1	.	14	CASSPRTGANTIYF	TGCGCCAGCAGCCCTAGGACAGGGGCCAACACCATATATTTT
TRBV29-1	TRBJ1-2	TRBD1	many	15	CSVNLPGQSVYGYTF	TGCAGCGTTAACTTACCGGGACAGAGTGTCTATGGCTACACCTTC
TRBV4-1	TRBJ1-5	TRBD1	.	17	CASSQILTGVGREPQHF	TGCGCCAGCAGCCAAATCCTGACAGGGGTGGGGCGGGAGCCCCAGCATTTT
TRBV19	TRBJ1-5	.	.	16	CASSKGFGLGNQPQHF	TGTGCCAGTAGTAAGGGTTTCGGTTTGGGCAATCAGCCCCAGCATTTT
TRBV20-1	TRBJ2-7	.	few	12	CSARDLSVEQYF	TGCAGTGCTAGAGATTTGAGCGTAGAGCAGTACTTC
TRBV11-3	TRBJ1-1	.	many	13	CASTRVRSTEAFF	TGTGCCAGCACCAGGGTTCGAAGCACTGAAGCTTTCTTT
TRBV10-3	TRBJ1-5	.	few	18	CAISESEAARGSNQPQHF	TGTGCCATCAGTGAGTCCGAGGCGGCCAGGGGAAGCAATCAGCCCCAGCATTTT
TRBV20-1	TRBJ1-1	TRBD1	few	15	CSARDYSGQTYEAFF	TGCAGTGCTAGAGATTATTCGGGACAGACCTATGAAGCTTTCTTT
TRBV7-9	TRBJ2-6	TRBD1	.	18	CASSRRDRESSGANVLTF	TGTGCCAGCAGCCGCCGGGACAGGGAATCCTCTGGGGCCAACGTCCTGACTTTC
TRBV4-3	TRBJ1-2	TRBD1	.	14	CASSPRDRGAGYTF	TGCGCCAGCAGCCCCCGGGACAGAGGTGCTGGCTACACCTTC
TRBV28	TRBJ1-6	.	.	14	CASTQGYRSSPLHF	TGTGCCAGCACACAAGGTTATAGATCCTCACCCCTCCACTTT
TRBV18	TRBJ1-1	TRBD1	.	16	CASSPPGTGSHGEAFF	TGTGCCAGCTCACCACCCGGGACAGGGTCCCATGGTGAAGCTTTCTTT
TRBV18	TRBJ2-7	.	few	16	CASSPVIEGGSYEQYF	TGTGCCAGCTCACCGGTAATCGAGGGGGGTTCCTACGAGCAGTACTTC
TRBV7-8	TRBJ2-7	TRBD1	many	16	CASSPLPGTGSYEQYF	TGTGCCAGCAGCCCCCTCCCCGGGACAGGCTCCTACGAGCAGTACTTC
TRBV6-1	TRBJ2-7	TRBD1	.	13	CASRRTGFGEQYF	TGTGCCAGCAGGAGGACAGGCTTCGGCGAGCAGTACTTC
TRBV3-1	TRBJ2-7	.	few	14	CASSQPGRRGEQYF	TGTGCCAGCAGCCAACCGGGACGGCGAGGGGAGCAGTACTTC
TRBV20-1	TRBJ1-2	.	.	15	CSARGEGGGAQGYTF	TGCAGTGCTAGGGGGGAGGGGGGAGGAGCTCAGGGCTACACCTTC
TRBV25-1	TRBJ1-6	.	.	15	CASSPRTEGRSPLHF	TGTGCCAGCAGTCCCCGGACCGAAGGGCGTTCACCCCTCCACTTT
TRBV19	TRBJ2-5	.	.	14	CASSIGQLQETQYF	TGTGCCAGTAGTATAGGACAGCTTCAAGAGACCCAGTACTTC
TRBV27	TRBJ2-5	.	many	16	CASSPLSWTVQETQYF	TGTGCCAGCAGCCCCCTGTCTTGGACAGTCCAAGAGACCCAGTACTTC
TRBV10-3	TRBJ2-1	.	.	15	CAISNTERANNEQFF	TGTGCCATCAGCAATACTGAGCGGGCCAACAATGAGCAGTTCTTC
TRBV7-9	TRBJ1-4	TRBD1	many	18	CASALGQGASSGNEKLFF	TGTGCCAGCGCCCTAGGACAGGGGGCGTCGTCTGGTAATGAAAAACTGTTTTTT
TRBV20-1	TRBJ1-2	.	few	12	CSAQRGTYGYTF	TGCAGTGCCCAACGAGGTACTTATGGCTACACCTTC
TRBV12-3/TRBV12-4	TRBJ1-5	TRBD1	few	15	CASNAGTGVAQPQHF	TGTGCCAGCAATGCTGGGACAGGGGTGGCTCAGCCCCAGCATTTT
TRBV20-1	TRBJ1-5	.	.	13	CSLAGAVGQPQHF	TGCAGCCTAGCAGGGGCCGTCGGACAGCCCCAGCATTTT
TRBV6-2/TRBV6-3	TRBJ2-5	.	many	12	CASSYGEETQYF	TGTGCCAGCAGTTACGGGGAGGAGACCCAGTACTTC